This T cell receptor beta chain appears in the sequencing data of a study of shared clonotypes between healthy human individuals. Study context: Contributing individuals were a couple of females and three males aged 18 to 49. Used for every donor were three CD4 naive, three CD4 memory, two CD8 naive and one CD8 memory plate.

The naive CD8 subset, CD45RO-negative cells positively selected for CCR7, excluded terminally differentiated effector memory CD45RA+ cells. Points on this clone: Its antigen is as yet unknown.

V was shortened by 0 bases and J by 7 bases, with 7 bases between the two germline ends. The germline gives CDR1 SGDLS, CDR2 YYNGEE. The CDR3 is 12 amino acids. The study, taken as a whole, reports: Specimens sampled were limited to blood, with tissue repertoires likely differing. It was the non-shared clonotypes that had lower generation probabilities than clonotypes shared by all four donors.

Here immunoSEQ multiplex PCR was the method, and the copy in TCRdb shows in-frame clones only, minus some. The sample lists fewer than 800,000 clones; roughly nine tenths were seen once. V is TRBV9 and J is TRBJ1-2; D is unresolved. Sample: naive CD8+ T cells sorted from blood. The source of this sequence is a man aged 25-45 years in good health. The CDR3 DNA reads as TGTGCCAGCAGCGTAGGTTCTCGTGGCTACACCTTC. As protein: CASSVGSRGYTF.